A selection of T cell receptor beta chains follows, all from one sample in a study of graft-versus-host responses after intestinal transplantation. Assay used: immunoSEQ multiplex PCR; TCRdb lists only in-frame clones, some missing. Here the sample spans 85,000 to 95,000 clones, approximately 94% being singletons. These receptors' targets are unknown. The sequencing here drew on unstimulated CD8+ T cells sorted from spleen or lymph node cells, taken before intestinal transplant. Receptor source: a human donor who received an intestinal transplant. CDR3s include the opening cysteine and the closing phenylalanine or tryptophan. A D gene is named only where the DNA matches it firmly. A row's size may be missing; if present it is once, few, many or a size class.

>NA|TRBV9|NA|TRBJ2-3
TGTGCCAGCAGCGCCAGAGGGGGGGTAACAGATACGCAGTATTTT
CASSARGGVTDTQYF
>NA|TRBV11-3|TRBD1|TRBJ2-7
TGTGCCAGCAGCTCCCGGGACAGAATCTACGAGCAGTACTTC
CASSSRDRIYEQYF
>NA|TRBV5-4|NA|TRBJ1-2
TGTGCCAGCAGCTTGGAGCAGGGGCTGAGAGAGGATGGCTACACCTTC
CASSLEQGLREDGYTF
>NA|TRBV4-3|NA|TRBJ2-1
TGCGCCAGCAGCCAAGTGTCGGGGGAGGATGAGCAGTTCTTC
CASSQVSGEDEQFF
>NA|TRBV4-1|NA|TRBJ1-1
TGCGCCAGCAGTTTTACAGGGTTGGAGACTGAAGCTTTCTTT
CASSFTGLETEAFF
>NA|TRBV27|NA|TRBJ2-7
TGTGCCAGCAGTCCCACGACAGGAGGCGAGCAGTACTTC
CASSPTTGGEQYF
>NA|TRBV27|TRBD1|TRBJ1-5
TGTGCCAGCAGACCCGGACAGGGAAATCAGCCCCAGCATTTT
CASRPGQGNQPQHF
>NA|TRBV19|TRBD2|TRBJ2-7
TGTGCCAGTAGTATCGGACTAGCGGGGTACGAGCAGTACTTC
CASSIGLAGYEQYF
>NA|TRBV7-9|NA|TRBJ2-1
TGTGCCAGCAGCTTAAAGACATTTAGCTACAATGAGCAGTTCTTC
CASSLKTFSYNEQFF
>NA|TRBV15|NA|TRBJ1-2
TGTGCCACCAGCAGAGATCGCGGGGGAACTCGTGGCTACACCTTC
CATSRDRGGTRGYTF
>NA|TRBV11-2|NA|TRBJ2-3
TGTGCCAGCAGCCCCGCAGGGGCAAGGGCAGATACGCAGTATTTT
CASSPAGARADTQYF
>NA|TRBV7-2|NA|TRBJ1-2
TGTGCCAGCAGACTGGCGGACGGGGACTATGGCTACACCTTC
CASRLADGDYGYTF
>NA|TRBV15|NA|TRBJ2-3
TGTGCCACCCTTGGGACAATTGACACAGATACGCAGTATTTT
CATLGTIDTDTQYF
>NA|TRBV4-3|NA|TRBJ2-1
TGCGCCAGCAGCCAAGTTCTGGCGGGAACCTACAATGAGCAGTTCTTC
CASSQVLAGTYNEQFF
>NA|TRBV11-2|TRBD1|TRBJ2-7
TGTGCCAGCAGCATAAACAGGGGAATGGTTTCCTACGAGCAGTACTTC
CASSINRGMVSYEQYF
>NA|TRBV27|NA|TRBJ1-6
TGTGCCAGCAGTTATCCGGGGTCTAATTCACCCCTCCACTTT
CASSYPGSNSPLHF
>once|TRBV13|NA|TRBJ2-3
TGTGCCAGCAGCCCTCGGAGGGCCAGCACAGATACGCAGTATTTT
CASSPRRASTDTQYF
>NA|TRBV5-1|TRBD2|TRBJ2-1
TGCGCCAGCAGCTTGGAGGTCGGGGGCGGGGGGGACAATGAGCAGTTCTTC
CASSLEVGGGGDNEQFF
>few|TRBV30|NA|TRBJ2-5
TGTGCCTGGAGTTGTCGGGGGTACCAAGAGACCCAGTACTTC
CAWSCRGYQETQYF
>NA|TRBV19|NA|TRBJ2-7
TGTGCCAGTACCTTTGCGGTAGGGGCATACGAGCAGTACTTC
CASTFAVGAYEQYF
>once|TRBV2|NA|TRBJ1-2
TGTGCCAGCAGTGATAGGGTAGCGTATGGCTACACCTTC
CASSDRVAYGYTF
>NA|TRBV7-9|TRBD1|TRBJ2-2
TGTGCCAGCAGCTCCGGACAGGGTTCCGGGGAGCTGTTTTTT
CASSSGQGSGELFF
>once|TRBV18|TRBD1|TRBJ1-4
TGTGCCAGCTCACCGAAGGGACAGGGCCGTAGCGAAGGAGAAAAACTGTTTTTT
CASSPKGQGRSEGEKLFF
>NA|TRBV13|TRBD1|TRBJ1-4
TGTGCCAGCAGCTTATGGACAGGGGGGAATGAAAAACTGTTTTTT
CASSLWTGGNEKLFF
>NA|TRBV12-5|TRBD2|TRBJ2-7
TGTGCTAGTGGTCCGGGGGGTGAGCAGTACTTC
CASGPGGEQYF
>NA|TRBV5-6|NA|TRBJ1-5
TGTGCCAGCAGCTTCGGGGGGACCATTTATAGCAATCAGCCCCAGCATTTT
CASSFGGTIYSNQPQHF
>NA|TRBV18|TRBD1|TRBJ1-1
TGTGCCAGCTCCCCAAGGGACAGGACAGGGGGCCCGAACACTGAAGCTTTCTTT
CASSPRDRTGGPNTEAFF
>NA|TRBV13|TRBD1|TRBJ2-1
TGTGCCAGCAGCTTCGGACAGGGAATTTCGAATGAGCAGTTCTTC
CASSFGQGISNEQFF
>NA|TRBV4-3|NA|TRBJ1-4
TGCGCCAGCAGCTTTTCGCCAGCAACTAATGAAAAACTGTTTTTT
CASSFSPATNEKLFF
>NA|TRBV29-1|TRBD1|TRBJ1-2
TGCAGCGTTACAGGGGGATTGTATGGCTACACCTTC
CSVTGGLYGYTF
>NA|TRBV4-3|TRBD1|TRBJ1-5
TGCGCCAGCAGCCAAGATTGGACAGGGATTAACAATCAGCCCCAGCATTTT
CASSQDWTGINNQPQHF
>few|TRBV7-9|NA|TRBJ1-3
TGTGCCAGCAGCCCCGCGGAGTCTGGAAACACCATATATTTT
CASSPAESGNTIYF
>NA|TRBV12-5|NA|TRBJ2-7
TGTGCTAGTGGTGGACCGACGGGGGTCTACGAGCAGTACTTC
CASGGPTGVYEQYF
>NA|TRBV6-5|NA|TRBJ2-5
TGTGCCAGCAGCCTCAGTCCAGGAGAGACCCAGTACTTC
CASSLSPGETQYF
>once|TRBV4-1|NA|TRBJ2-2
TGCGCCAGCAGCCGGGGGGCCGGGGAGCTGTTTTTT
CASSRGAGELFF
>NA|TRBV27|TRBD1|TRBJ1-1
TGTGCCAGCAGTCCTGCGGGGACAGGGAGTACTGAAGCTTTCTTT
CASSPAGTGSTEAFF
>NA|TRBV27|TRBD2|TRBJ2-1
TGTGCCAGCAGGGTTGGGCTAGCGGGGGTCAATGAGCAGTTCTTC
CASRVGLAGVNEQFF
>NA|TRBV6-6|NA|TRBJ2-7
TGTGCCAGCAGTCCGACAAGCCCTACCAACGAGCAGTACTTC
CASSPTSPTNEQYF
>NA|TRBV5-1|TRBD1|TRBJ1-5
TGCGCCAGCAGCCTACCAGGGGGCGCGGGAAATCAGCCCCAGCATTTT
CASSLPGGAGNQPQHF